This T cell receptor (beta chain) was captured by sequencing in a study of T cell responses to AZD1222 COVID-19 vaccine. The protocol was immunoSEQ multiplex PCR, while the TCRdb copy is restricted to in-frame clones and leaves out a portion. The sample holds under 200,000 clones, 85% to 90% seen once. CDR1 and CDR2 from the germline V gene are SGHNT and YYREEE (reference sequence). The germline V and J ends were trimmed by 0 bases and 4 bases, with 13 bases remaining between them. The CDR3 is 15 residues long. This clonotype was obtained from an adult in good health. This material consisted of peripheral blood, taken on day 0 of AZD1222 vaccination. V usage is TRBV5-4 and J usage is TRBJ2-5; the D is unclear. The CDR3 loop reads CASSLGPRVGETQYF. DNA for the CDR3: TGTGCCAGCAGCTTGGGCCCCCGGGTGGGAGAGACCCAGTACTTC.